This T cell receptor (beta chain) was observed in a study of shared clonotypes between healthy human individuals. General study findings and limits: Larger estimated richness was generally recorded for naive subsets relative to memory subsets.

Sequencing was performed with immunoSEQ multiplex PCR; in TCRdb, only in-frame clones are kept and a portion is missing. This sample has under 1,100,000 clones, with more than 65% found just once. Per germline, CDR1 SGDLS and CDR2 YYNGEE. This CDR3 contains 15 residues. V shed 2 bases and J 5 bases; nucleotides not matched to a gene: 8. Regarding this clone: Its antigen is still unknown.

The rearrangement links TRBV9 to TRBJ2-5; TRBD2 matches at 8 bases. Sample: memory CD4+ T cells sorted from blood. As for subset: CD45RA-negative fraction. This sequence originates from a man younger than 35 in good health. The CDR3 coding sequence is TGTGCCAGCAGCGTCGCCGGGACTAGTGGGGAGACCCAGTACTTC. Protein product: CASSVAGTSGETQYF.